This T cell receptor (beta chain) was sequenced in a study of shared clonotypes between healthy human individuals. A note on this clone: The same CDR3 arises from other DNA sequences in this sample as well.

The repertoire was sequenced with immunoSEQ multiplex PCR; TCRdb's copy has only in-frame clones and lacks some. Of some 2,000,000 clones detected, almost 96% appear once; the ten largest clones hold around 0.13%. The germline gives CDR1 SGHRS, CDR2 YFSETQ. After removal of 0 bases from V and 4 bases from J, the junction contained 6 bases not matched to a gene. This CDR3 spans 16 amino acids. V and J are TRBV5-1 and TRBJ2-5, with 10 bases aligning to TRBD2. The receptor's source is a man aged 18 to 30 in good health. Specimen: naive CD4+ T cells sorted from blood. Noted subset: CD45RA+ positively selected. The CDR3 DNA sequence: TGCGCCAGCAGCTTGGCCGGTAGCGGGGGGCCAGAGACCCAGTACTTC. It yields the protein CASSLAGSGGPETQYF.